Below, one T cell receptor (beta chain) is given with its context. Its antigen is currently unknown. Only in-frame clones appear in the TCRdb table, and some are missing; sequencing was by immunoSEQ multiplex PCR. The table includes around 85,000 clones, approximately 86% detected once. The data belong to a study of T cell responses to AZD1222 COVID-19 vaccine. Study overall: The study pooled second doses at about 4 or about 12 weeks.

V shed 3 bases and J shed 0 bases, with 17 bases lying between them. Germline-derived CDR1 and CDR2 are SGHNT and YYREEE (reference sequence). CDR3 length: 17 amino acids. Study-level points and caveats: No repertoire was sampled before or during the peak T cell response, only after it. In the spike-specific TCR repertoire, nearly half reportedly target unmutated variant regions.

This TCR came from an adult in good health. The chain carries TRBV5-4 and TRBJ2-3, with TRBD2 as a possible D gene (6 bases). Sample: peripheral blood, taken on day 0 of AZD1222 vaccination. CDR3: CASSSAGWGYSTDTQYF. In nucleotides, the CDR3 is TGTGCCAGCAGCTCCGCGGGATGGGGCTATAGCACAGATACGCAGTATTTT. Filled out from reference TRBV5-4 and TRBJ2-3, the complete variable domain reads ETGVTQSPTHLIKTRGQQVTLRCSSQSGHNTVSWYQQALGQGPQFIFQYYREEENGRGNFPPRFSGLQFPNYSSELNVNALELDDSALYLCASSSAGWGYSTDTQYFGPGTRLTVL.